This paragraph covers one T cell receptor (beta chain) sequence. Its antigen remains unknown. CDR3 length: 16 amino acids. With V trimmed by 3 bases and J by 5 bases, 12 bases remained unmatched. Germline loops: CDR1 KGHSH, CDR2 LQKENI. This sample was taken from a study of T cell responses to AZD1222 COVID-19 vaccine. Study-level points and caveats: The number of AZD1222 recipients seropositive at baseline was only five to seven. Elevations in Spike-specific TCR breadth and depth followed administration of two AZD1222 doses. CD4 TCRs associated with vaccination spanned spike, dominating at 160-218 and 743-854. The repertoires were collected only after the peak T cell response.

Method: immunoSEQ multiplex PCR; TCRdb's copy keeps in-frame clones and lacks some. The repertoire has 140,000 to 150,000 clones, 70% to 90% of them found once; the top ten carry roughly 15%. The rearrangement links TRBV18 to TRBJ2-5; the match to TRBD1 covers 7 bases. The sequenced sample was peripheral blood, obtained on day 0 of AZD1222 vaccination. This TCR was recovered from an adult in good health. As DNA, the CDR3 is TGTGCCAGCTCACCCCGGGACAGTTCCCTGGGCGAGACCCAGTACTTC. Translated: CASSPRDSSLGETQYF. Together with reference TRBV18 and TRBJ2-5, the CDR3 gives the full variable domain: NAGVMQNPRHLVRRRGQEARLRCSPMKGHSHVYWYRQLPEEGLKFMVYLQKENIIDESGMPKERFSAEFPKEGPSILRIQQVVRGDSAAYFCASSPRDSSLGETQYFGPGTRLLVL.